The 18 T cell receptor beta chains given below trace back to one sample, sequenced in a study of T cell changes during pregnancy in multiple sclerosis. Using immunoSEQ multiplex PCR, the repertoire was profiled, and TCRdb retains in-frame clones only, with some absent. The table includes about 100,000 clones, 92% detected once. This sample comprised peripheral blood, obtained in the third trimester of pregnancy. The receptors originated from a female donor in good health, enrolled as a control in a pregnancy study.

This sequence joins TRBV18 and TRBJ1-1, with D perhaps matching TRBD1 (6 bases). Per the germline V gene, CDR1 is KGHSH and CDR2 is LQKENI. V was trimmed by 6 bases and J by 2 bases, leaving 13 bases between them. The CDR3 is 14 residues long. CDR3 protein: CASSSAGDNTEAFF. The CDR3 region has the DNA TGTGCCAGCTCTTCGGCAGGGGACAACACTGAAGCTTTCTTT.

This clone occurred once. The gene calls are TRBV19 and TRBJ2-2; a weak D match, TRBD2 (6 bases). The CDR3 is 14 amino acids. Germline-derived CDR1 and CDR2 are LNHDA and SQIVND (reference sequence). V was pared by 7 bases and J by 5 bases, with 14 bases between. The CDR3 protein is CASNIGGDTGELFF. The CDR3 nucleotides read TGTGCCAGTAACATAGGAGGGGATACCGGGGAGCTGTTTTTT.

The V gene is TRBV2, the J gene TRBJ1-2; 7 nucleotides line up with TRBD1. Germline V gene data show CDR1 as SNHLY and CDR2 as FYNNEI. Germline trimming cut 10 bases from V and 6 bases from J; bases unmatched to any gene: 14. The CDR3 runs to 14 residues. The CDR3 nucleotides read TGTGCCATCCCCCAACAGAGGGGGCCGCATGGCTACACCTTC. Its translation is CAIPQQRGPHGYTF. Filled out from reference TRBV2 and TRBJ1-2, the complete variable domain reads EPEVTQTPSHQVTQMGQEVILRCVPISNHLYFYWYRQILGQKVEFLVSFYNNEISEKSEIFDDQFSVERPDGSNFTLKIRSTKLEDSAMYFCAIPQQRGPHGYTFGSGTRLTVV.

The genes are TRBV29-1 and TRBJ1-4; 7 positions agree with TRBD1. The V segment lost 7 bases and the J segment 2 bases; nucleotides outside the gene matches: 1. The V gene's germline CDR1 is SQVTM and CDR2 ANQGSEA. The CDR3 spans 12 residues. The CDR3 DNA is TGCAGCGGAGGGGGCACTAATGAAAAACTGTTTTTT. Translating gives CSGGGTNEKLFF.

The V gene is TRBV27, the J gene TRBJ1-2; D is unclear. CDR1 MNHEY and CDR2 SMNVEV come from the germline V gene (reference sequence). Trimming took 0 bases from V and 3 from J, leaving 8 bases between them. The CDR3 contains 14 residues. The CDR3 sequence: CASSLSTGDYGYTF. DNA for the CDR3: TGTGCCAGCAGTTTATCGACCGGGGACTATGGCTACACCTTC.

This clone is a singleton in its sample. The CDR3 DNA sequence: TGTGCCAGCTCACCCCCCGGGAGGTACACTGAAGCTTTCTTT. This sequence encodes CASSPPGRYTEAFF. The chain carries TRBV18 and TRBJ1-1, with no clear D. Germline CDR1 KGHSH, CDR2 LQKENI. Trimming stripped 3 bases from V and 3 bases from J, with 11 bases between. CDR3 length equals 14 residues.

This rearrangement joins TRBV19 to TRBJ1-1; TRBD1 aligns across 9 bases. CDR1 and CDR2 from the germline V gene are LNHDA and SQIVND (reference sequence). Unmatched junction bases numbered 9, after V lost 4 bases and J lost 3 bases. There are 16 residues in the CDR3. The CDR3 region is CASSSYYRGQDTEAFF. CDR3 sequence (DNA): TGTGCCAGTAGTAGCTATTACAGGGGGCAGGACACTGAAGCTTTCTTT.

The chain employs TRBV15 and TRBJ2-7, with a weak D call TRBD2 (5 bases). This CDR3 is 15 amino acids long. Trimming took off 0 bases at V and 6 bases at J, with 15 bases between the two ends. Germline V CDR1 and CDR2: LNHNV, YYDKDF (reference sequence). In DNA, the CDR3 is TGTGCCACCAGCAGAGATGTAGGATCCAGCGGCGAGCAGTACTTC. It is translated as CATSRDVGSSGEQYF. Combining the CDR3 with reference TRBV15 and TRBJ2-7 gives the whole variable domain DAMVIQNPRYQVTQFGKPVTLSCSQTLNHNVMYWYQQKSSQAPKLLFHYYDKDFNNEADTPDNFQSRRPNTSFCFLDIRSPGLGDTAMYLCATSRDVGSSGEQYFGPGTRLTVT.

This chain connects TRBV2 to TRBJ2-4, with 9 positions matching TRBD1. Looked up from germline, CDR1 is SNHLY and CDR2 is FYNNEI. The CDR3 has 12 amino acids. V gave up 7 bases and J gave up 6 bases; unmatched junction bases: 1. The CDR3 loop reads CASTQGANIQYF. CDR3 coding DNA: TGTGCCAGCACACAGGGGGCAAACATTCAGTACTTC.

The CDR3 DNA is TGTGCCAGCAGCTTGGGCAACAGGGTGATGACTGAAGCTTTCTTT. Translated, it gives CASSLGNRVMTEAFF. The rearrangement links TRBV5-6 to TRBJ1-1, with D possibly being TRBD1 (6 bases). Looked up from germline, CDR1 is SGHDT and CDR2 is YYEEEE. Deletions cut 0 bases from V and 5 bases from J, with 14 bases between. The CDR3 sequence is 15 residues long.

This CDR3 reads CASSLAQGANTEAFF. The CDR3 DNA reads as TGCGCCAGCAGCTTGGCCCAGGGGGCAAACACTGAAGCTTTCTTT. The chain has TRBV5-1 and TRBJ1-1; TRBD1 matches at 8 bases. V dropped 0 bases and J dropped 2; count of bases not matched to a gene: 3. CDR1 and CDR2 from the germline V gene are SGHRS and YFSETQ. This CDR3 region has 15 residues.

The J gene is TRBJ1-6, the V gene TRBV20-1; the D is unclear. Germline assignment: CDR1 DFQATT and CDR2 SNEGSKA (reference sequence). The CDR3 has 10 residues. V was pared by 2 bases and J by 14 bases, with 7 bases between. The CDR3 sequence is CSARRETLHF. The CDR3 DNA reads as TGCAGTGCTAGACGGGAAACCCTCCACTTT.

V gene TRBV7-9 combines with J gene TRBJ1-2, with D perhaps TRBD1 (5 bases). Germline V CDR1 and CDR2: SEHNR, FQNEAQ (reference sequence). The CDR3 loop spans 14 amino acids. The V gene lost 2 bases and the J gene lost 5 bases, with 12 bases spanning the gap. CDR3 in DNA: TGTGCCAGCAGCTTATCGACAGCCCTGTATGGCTACACCTTC. It encodes CASSLSTALYGYTF. Based on the CDR3 plus reference TRBV7-9 and TRBJ1-2, the full variable domain is DTGVSQNPRHKITKRGQNVTFRCDPISEHNRLYWYRQTLGQGPEFLTYFQNEAQLEKSRLLSDRFSAERPKGSFSTLEIQRTEQGDSAMYLCASSLSTALYGYTFGSGTRLTVV.

The chain uses TRBV19 and TRBJ1-1, with 8 positions matching TRBD1. Trimming removed 4 bases from V and 6 bases from J; junction bases left unmatched: 10. This CDR3 region has 15 residues. Germline V gene data show CDR1 as LNHDA and CDR2 as SQIVND (reference sequence). DNA for the CDR3: TGTGCCAGTAGTACCCATAGACAGGGGAATCCTGAAGCTTTCTTT. Amino acid sequence: CASSTHRQGNPEAFF.

V usage is TRBV4-3 and J usage is TRBJ1-2; D remains unclear. Germline loops: CDR1 LGHNA, CDR2 YSLEER. CDR3 length: 20 residues. The V and J ends lost 0 bases and 7 bases respectively, with 30 bases between them. The CDR3 reads CASSQEIGAARPPPSRGYTF. The CDR3 DNA is TGCGCCAGCAGCCAAGAAATTGGCGCGGCCCGACCCCCCCCCTCTCGTGGCTACACCTTC.

The gene calls are TRBV7-9 and TRBJ1-4, with D perhaps TRBD1 (5 bases). The CDR3 extends over 17 amino acids. Germline V lookup: CDR1 SEHNR, CDR2 FQNEAQ (reference sequence). Trimming took off 0 bases at V and 0 bases at J, with 11 bases between the two ends. The CDR3: CASSLARATTTNEKLFF. In DNA form, the CDR3 reads TGTGCCAGCAGCTTAGCCAGGGCGACCACAACTAATGAAAAACTGTTTTTT.

The rearrangement links TRBV27 to TRBJ1-1; D is unresolved. Per germline, CDR1 MNHEY and CDR2 SMNVEV (reference sequence). This CDR3 is 13 amino acids long. Trimming pared 2 bases from V and 4 bases from J, leaving 8 bases between. CDR3 sequence: CASSLTETTEAFF. CDR3 coding DNA: TGTGCCAGCAGTTTAACGGAGACCACTGAAGCTTTCTTT.

The chain combines TRBV19 with TRBJ2-1; TRBD2 matches 8 bases. CDR1 and CDR2 from the germline V gene are LNHDA and SQIVND (reference sequence). The CDR3 runs to 15 residues. V gave up 6 bases and J gave up 3 bases; unmatched junction bases: 7. CDR3 in DNA: TGTGCCAGTAGGTTAGCAGCGGGGGACTACAATGAGCAGTTCTTC. Amino acid sequence: CASRLAAGDYNEQFF.